This T cell receptor beta chain emerged from a study of blood T cells in healthy people across ages. General study results and limits: Greater diversity and more naive CD4+ cells were seen in long-lived donors than in aged donors.

A sample-barcoded 5' primer and a J-beta primer mix were used in a second PCR of roughly 7 to 11 cycles. Sequencing recovered at least 2.5 million CDR3-containing paired-end reads from each sample. Via MiXCR, TCRdb re-called the 5' RACE reads, giving one row per CDR3 protein. The data show around 1,900,000 distinct CDR3 sequences, approximately 40% seen once. This CDR3 is 15 amino acids long. The V and J ends lost 5 bases and 1 base respectively, with 13 bases between them. CDR1 is SEHNR, CDR2 FQNEAQ, per germline (reference sequence). Of note for this clonotype: No antigen is known for it.

The V call is TRBV7-9, the J call TRBJ2-3, with D tentatively TRBD1 (7 bases). This clonotype originated in a human donor in good health. The sequenced sample was blood. CDR3 region: CASSRGTDRTDTQYF. The CDR3 nucleotides read TGTGCCAGCAGCCGGGGGACAGACCGCACAGATACGCAGTATTTT.